Sequencing of this T cell receptor beta chain was carried out in a study of blood T cell repertoires in COVID-19. Here immunoSEQ multiplex PCR was the method, and the copy in TCRdb shows in-frame clones only, minus some. The table shows 490,000 or so clones, with 80% to 90% occurring only once. This CDR3 spans 14 amino acids. Germline-derived CDR1 and CDR2 are LNHDA and SQIVND (reference sequence). V shed 5 bases and J shed 3 bases, with 13 bases lying between them. The sequenced sample consisted of PBMCs or T cells enriched from blood (not recorded which). The V and J genes are TRBV19 and TRBJ1-2; no clear D. This TCR was sampled from a woman aged 60-70 years who had recovered from COVID-19. CDR3 bases: TGTGCCAGTAGTCCGGCGGGTTCTTACTATGGCTACACCTTC. This codes for CASSPAGSYYGYTF.